This T cell receptor beta chain was captured by sequencing in a study of blood T cell repertoires in COVID-19. Study-wide context: T cells, B-cell-depleted T cells, or PBMCs provided the cDNA or gDNA that served as material.

Cohort assignment relied on participant-reported clinical history. V gave up 0 bases and J gave up 0 bases, with 8 bases separating them. The CDR3 contains 15 residues. Germline V lookup: CDR1 SGHRS, CDR2 YFSETQ. Profiled with immunoSEQ multiplex PCR; TCRdb holds only in-frame clones, not every one. Of 230,000 or so clones in the sample, 88% were seen once. The source material was PBMCs or T cells enriched from blood (not recorded which). The receptor was isolated from a woman aged 45-60 years with acute COVID-19. The J gene is TRBJ2-3, the V gene TRBV5-1; D is unresolved. CDR3 nucleotides: TGCGCCAGCAGCTTGGGACACCCTAGCACAGATACGCAGTATTTT. Its translation: CASSLGHPSTDTQYF.